The TCR beta chain described here comes from a study of blood T cells in healthy people across ages. Overall study: Template switching captured about one barcoded beta molecule per two T cells.

The study's findings and limits: Shifts in expanded clonotypes may have been confounded by donor CMV status, which was unknown.

The CDR3 has 16 amino acids. Collection of around 9.3 milliliters of peripheral blood was performed for each donor. Whenever a sample was processed, at least 6 million PBMCs were isolated. The authors ran a second PCR of about 6 to 12 cycles using a sample-barcoded 5' primer and a J-beta primer mix. TCRdb processed the 5' RACE reads anew with MiXCR; each CDR3 protein has one entry. The sample includes about a million distinct CDR3 sequences, around two fifths of them seen just once. This clonotype was seen a handful of times. Its specificity is not known. The source of this sequence is a young man in good health. V is TRBV12-3 or TRBV12-4 and J is TRBJ2-7; 8 bases align to TRBD2. The better agreement between TRBJ2-5 and the DNA end casts doubt on the J call. Source material: blood. CDR3 in amino acids: CASSPSGPPGGETQYF. The CDR3 DNA follows: TGTGCCAGCAGTCCTAGCGGGCCTCCTGGCGGGGAGACCCAGTACTTC.